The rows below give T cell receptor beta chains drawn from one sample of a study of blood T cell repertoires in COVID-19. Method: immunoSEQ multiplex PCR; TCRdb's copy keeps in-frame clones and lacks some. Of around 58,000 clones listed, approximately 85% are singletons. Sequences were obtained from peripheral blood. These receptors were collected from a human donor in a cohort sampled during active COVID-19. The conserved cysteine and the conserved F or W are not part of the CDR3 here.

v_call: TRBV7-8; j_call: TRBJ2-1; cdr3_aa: ASSLGIAGGSYNEQF
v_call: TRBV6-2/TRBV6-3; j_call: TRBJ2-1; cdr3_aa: ASSYQGLKGNEQF
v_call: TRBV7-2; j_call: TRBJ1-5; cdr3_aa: ASSLGTGENQPQH
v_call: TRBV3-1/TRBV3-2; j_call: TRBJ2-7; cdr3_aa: ASSNSGRAPYEQY
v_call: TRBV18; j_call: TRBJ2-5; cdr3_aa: ASSPRDRYQETQY
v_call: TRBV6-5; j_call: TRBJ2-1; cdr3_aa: ASKQGLASREQF
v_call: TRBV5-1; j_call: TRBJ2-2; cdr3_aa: ASSRGDRDTGELF
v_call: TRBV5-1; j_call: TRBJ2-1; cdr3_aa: ASSLVAGAYNEQF
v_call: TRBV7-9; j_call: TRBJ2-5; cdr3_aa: ASSASGRRQETQY
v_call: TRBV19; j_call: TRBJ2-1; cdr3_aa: ASVESGVTDEQF
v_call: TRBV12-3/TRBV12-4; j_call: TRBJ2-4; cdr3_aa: ASSSNRGNIQY
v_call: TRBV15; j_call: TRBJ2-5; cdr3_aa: ATSMDRWETQY
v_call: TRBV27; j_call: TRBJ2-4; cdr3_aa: ASSPQGLDIQY
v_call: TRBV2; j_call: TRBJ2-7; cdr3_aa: ASRAKVGTSSYEQY
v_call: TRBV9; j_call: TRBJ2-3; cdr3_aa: ASSAGGLARTDTQY
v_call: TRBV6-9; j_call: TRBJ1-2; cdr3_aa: ASSYTGQHYGYT
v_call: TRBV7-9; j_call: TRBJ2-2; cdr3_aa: ASSTGLAGGTGELF
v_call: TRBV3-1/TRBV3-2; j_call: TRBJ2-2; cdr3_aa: ASSPGFSGRGPNTGELF
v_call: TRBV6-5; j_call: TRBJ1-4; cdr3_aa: ASSYLKEEKLF
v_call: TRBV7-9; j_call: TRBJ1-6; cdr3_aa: ASSLTGDVSPLH
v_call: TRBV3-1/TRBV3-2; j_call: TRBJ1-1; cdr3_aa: ASSLAGAEAF
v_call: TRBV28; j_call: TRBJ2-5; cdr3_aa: ASSSQETQY
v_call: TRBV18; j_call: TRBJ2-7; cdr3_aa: ASSPPGTGSSYEQY
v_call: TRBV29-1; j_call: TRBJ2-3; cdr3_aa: SGHRVEDTQY
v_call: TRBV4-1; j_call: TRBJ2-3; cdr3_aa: ASSQVAGDTDTQY
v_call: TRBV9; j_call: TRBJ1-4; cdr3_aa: ASSVGTSRSGEKLF
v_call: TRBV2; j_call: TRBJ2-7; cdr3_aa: ASRTGTGSHEQY
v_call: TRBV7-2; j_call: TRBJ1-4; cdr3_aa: ASSLAGSGEKLF
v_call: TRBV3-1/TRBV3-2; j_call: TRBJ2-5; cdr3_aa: ASSQGQGIGETQY
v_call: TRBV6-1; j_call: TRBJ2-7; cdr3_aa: ASSDRWSPHEQY
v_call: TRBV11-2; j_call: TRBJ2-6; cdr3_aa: ASSSIQGTGANVLT
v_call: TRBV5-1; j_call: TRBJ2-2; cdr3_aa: ASSLDGRGATGELF
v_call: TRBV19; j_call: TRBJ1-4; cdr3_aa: ASSLPLRGTANEKLF
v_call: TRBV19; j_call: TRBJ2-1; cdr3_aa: ASSILTRGNNEQF
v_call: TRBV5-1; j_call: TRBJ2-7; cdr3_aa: ASSSGLAGDRRTSYEQY
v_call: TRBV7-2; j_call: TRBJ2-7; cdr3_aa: ASSLGPQGAYEQY
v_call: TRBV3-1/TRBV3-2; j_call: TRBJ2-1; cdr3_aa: ASSQAGLAGNEQF
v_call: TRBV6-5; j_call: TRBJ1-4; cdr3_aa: ASRTGGTNEKLF
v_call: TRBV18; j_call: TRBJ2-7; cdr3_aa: ASSPDRRRTYEQY
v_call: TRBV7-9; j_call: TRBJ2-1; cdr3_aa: ASSLIAGIYNEQF
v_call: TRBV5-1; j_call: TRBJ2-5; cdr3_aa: ASSQTGGQETQY
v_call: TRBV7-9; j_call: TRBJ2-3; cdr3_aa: ASSRGLAGVTDTQY
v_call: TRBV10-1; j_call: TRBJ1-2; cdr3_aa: ASSGQTNYGYT
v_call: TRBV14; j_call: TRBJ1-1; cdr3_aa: ASSQVVTRNTEAF
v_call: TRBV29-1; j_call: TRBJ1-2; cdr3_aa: SVLGGGDYYGYT
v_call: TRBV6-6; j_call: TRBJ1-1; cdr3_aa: ASSSGRGTGTFRNTEAF
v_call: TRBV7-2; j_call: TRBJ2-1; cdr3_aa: ASSPLPPRHEQF
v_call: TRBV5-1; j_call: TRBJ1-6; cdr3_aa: ASSYRQDGSPLH
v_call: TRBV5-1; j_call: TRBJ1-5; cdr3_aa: ASSLGTDQPQH
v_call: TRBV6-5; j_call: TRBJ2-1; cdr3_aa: ATTSRVYYNEQF